This T cell receptor (beta chain) was captured in a study of T cells in Graves' hyperthyroidism and ophthalmopathy. TCR beta CDR3 region amplification was performed from RNA transcripts. HTBI primers were employed in a first-round RT-PCR of the TCR CDR3. TCRdb analysed the multiplex PCR reads with MiXCR anew, one entry per CDR3 protein. The table has 400,000 to 450,000 distinct CDR3 sequences, about 15% seen once; the top ten hold 13%. The CDR3 contains 13 residues. The ends were cut back, 5 bases at V and 6 bases at J, with 13 bases in the middle. Germline lookup yields CDR1 SNHLY and CDR2 FYNNEI. Patients affected by ophthalmopathy presented a Clinical Activity Score of at least 3, a NOSPECS grade of at least 4, and disease duration below 3 months.

Sequencing was done on a sample of blood. This clonotype was obtained from a man aged 18 to 35 with Graves' ophthalmopathy. The chain combines TRBV2 with TRBJ1-1, with a weak D call TRBD1 (6 bases). The CDR3 coding sequence is TGTGCCAGCAGTTATCAGGGGCTGTCTGAAGCTTTCTTT. This sequence encodes CASSYQGLSEAFF.